The present T cell receptor beta chain was sequenced within a study of T-cell memory formation after mild COVID-19. Across the whole study: Across donors, TCR clusters were largely donor specific.

V was pared by 1 base and J by 5 bases, with 11 bases between. This CDR3 is 14 amino acids long. From germline, CDR1 is LNHNV and CDR2 YYDKDF (reference sequence). Comment on this clonotype: Its antigen is undetermined.

TCRdb itself ran the 5' RACE reads through MiXCR, one entry per CDR3 protein. The sample consists of 350,000 or so distinct CDR3 sequences, about 21% of them appearing once. Study results and limitations: Certain responding clones were present in pre-infection memory, suggesting participation of cross-reactive memory. For second-wave clones that peaked at day 37, SARS-CoV-2 specificity went unverified.

The chain recombines TRBV15 with TRBJ2-5; unclear D gene. Material for sequencing was PBMCs or a T cell subset sorted from them (not recorded which). This TCR was recovered from an adult woman who had mild COVID-19 (a few samples of this study predate the infection). Cell type and time point are not known. As DNA, the CDR3 is TGTGCCACCAGCAGAGTCGGCAGTGGTGAGACCCAGTACTTC. Translating it yields CATSRVGSGETQYF.